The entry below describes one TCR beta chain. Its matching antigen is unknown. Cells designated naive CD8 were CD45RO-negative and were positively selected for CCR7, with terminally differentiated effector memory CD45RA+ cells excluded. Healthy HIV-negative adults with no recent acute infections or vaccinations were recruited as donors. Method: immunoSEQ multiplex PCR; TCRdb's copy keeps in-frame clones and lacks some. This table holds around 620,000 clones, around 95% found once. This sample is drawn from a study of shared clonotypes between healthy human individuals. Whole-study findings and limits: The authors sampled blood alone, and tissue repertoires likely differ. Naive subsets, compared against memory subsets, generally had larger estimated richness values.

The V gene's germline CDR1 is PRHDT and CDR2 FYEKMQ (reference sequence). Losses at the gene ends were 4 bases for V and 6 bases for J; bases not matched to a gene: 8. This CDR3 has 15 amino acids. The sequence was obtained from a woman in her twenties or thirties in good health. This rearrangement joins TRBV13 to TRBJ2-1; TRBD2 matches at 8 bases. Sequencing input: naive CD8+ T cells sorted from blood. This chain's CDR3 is CASSSSGSQINEQFF. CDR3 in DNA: TGTGCCAGCAGCTCAAGCGGGAGCCAAATCAATGAGCAGTTCTTC. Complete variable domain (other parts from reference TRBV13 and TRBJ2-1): AAGVIQSPRHLIKEKRETATLKCYPIPRHDTVYWYQQGPGQDPQFLISFYEKMQSDKGSIPDRFSAQQFSDYHSELNMSSLELGDSALYFCASSSSGSQINEQFFGPGTRLTVL.